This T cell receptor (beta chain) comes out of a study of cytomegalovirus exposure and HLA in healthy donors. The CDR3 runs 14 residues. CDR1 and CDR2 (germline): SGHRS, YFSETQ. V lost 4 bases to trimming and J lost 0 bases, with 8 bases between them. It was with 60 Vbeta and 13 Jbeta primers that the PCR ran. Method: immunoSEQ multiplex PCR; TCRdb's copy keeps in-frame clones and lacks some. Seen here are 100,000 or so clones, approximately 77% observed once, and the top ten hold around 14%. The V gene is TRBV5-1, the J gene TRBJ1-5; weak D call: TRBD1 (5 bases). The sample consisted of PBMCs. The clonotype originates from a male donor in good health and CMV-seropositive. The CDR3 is CASSHDSSNQPQHF. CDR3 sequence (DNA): TGCGCCAGCAGCCACGACAGTAGCAATCAGCCCCAGCATTTT.